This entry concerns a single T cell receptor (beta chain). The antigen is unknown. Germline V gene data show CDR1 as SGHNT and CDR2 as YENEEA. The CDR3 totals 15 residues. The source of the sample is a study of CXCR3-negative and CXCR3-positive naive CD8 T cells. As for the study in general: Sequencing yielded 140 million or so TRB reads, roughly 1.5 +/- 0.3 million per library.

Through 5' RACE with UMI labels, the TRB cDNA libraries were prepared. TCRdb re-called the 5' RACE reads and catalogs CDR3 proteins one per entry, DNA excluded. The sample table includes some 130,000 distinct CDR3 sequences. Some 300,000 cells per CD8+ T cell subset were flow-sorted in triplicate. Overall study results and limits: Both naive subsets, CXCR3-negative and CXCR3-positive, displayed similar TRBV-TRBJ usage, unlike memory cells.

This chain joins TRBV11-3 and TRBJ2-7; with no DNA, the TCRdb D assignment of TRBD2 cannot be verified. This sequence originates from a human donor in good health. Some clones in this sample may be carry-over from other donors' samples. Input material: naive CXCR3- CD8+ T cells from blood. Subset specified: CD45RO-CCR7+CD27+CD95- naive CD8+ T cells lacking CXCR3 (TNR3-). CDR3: CASSLGLAGEREQYF.